This TCR beta chain was identified during a study of human T cells and chemical hapten exposure. Unique molecular identifiers were linked by the library to individual cDNA molecules. MiXCR, run by TCRdb on the RACE reads, gives a single entry per CDR3 protein. This table holds a few hundred thousand distinct CDR3 sequences, 6% to 7% found once. Noted time point: patch test 2, 6 weeks after DPC sensitization. Treatment reported: therapeutic diphenylcyclopropenone sensitization with weekly scalp DPC. Total RNA extraction was carried out from unfractionated whole blood. This clonotype showed up just a few times. Its matching antigen is unknown. The ends lost 2 bases at V and 10 bases at J; junction bases unmatched: 10. Germline V gene sequence: CDR1 SGDLS, CDR2 YYNGEE. This CDR3 region has 15 residues. General study findings and limits: PT1 expanded TCR numbers rose with patch test score.

This specimen consisted of whole blood, obtained in connection with sensitization to the hapten diphenylcyclopropenone (DPC). V gene TRBV9 combines with J gene TRBJ2-1; 9 positions match TRBD2. This receptor was taken from a young woman with alopecia areata. Some clones in this sample may be carry-over from other donors' samples. The CDR3 here is CASSVIAGGPREQFF. CDR3 DNA sequence: TGTGCCAGCAGCGTCATCGCGGGGGGGCCCAGGGAGCAGTTCTTC. The variable domain in full, with the rest retrieved from reference TRBV9 and TRBJ2-1, is DSGVTQTPKHLITATGQRVTLRCSPRSGDLSVYWYQQSLDQGLQFLIQYYNGEERAKGNILERFSAQQFPDLHSELNLSSLELGDSALYFCASSVIAGGPREQFFGPGTRLTVL.